The T cell receptor beta chain under discussion was sequenced for a study of cytomegalovirus exposure and HLA in healthy donors. Whole-study findings and limits: Sequencing likely produced, as an artifact, a cluster of highly shared sequence variants.

Details on this clone: As yet, its antigen is unknown.

PCR used 60 Vbeta primers and 13 Jbeta primers. Only in-frame clones appear in the TCRdb table, and some are missing; sequencing was by immunoSEQ multiplex PCR. This table holds 200,000 to 250,000 clones, roughly 80% found once. V dropped 1 base and J dropped 0; count of bases not matched to a gene: 1. Germline V gene data show CDR1 as SGHRS and CDR2 as YFSETQ. This CDR3 spans 15 amino acids. This receptor was obtained from a man aged 25-40 years in good health and CMV-seronegative. The chain couples TRBV5-1 to TRBJ2-3, with TRBD1 identical over 8 bases. The sequencing input was PBMCs. The CDR3 region is CASSLRQGSTDTQYF. Here the CDR3 DNA reads TGCGCCAGCAGCTTGAGACAGGGGAGCACAGATACGCAGTATTTT.